This T cell receptor (beta chain) came from a study of blood T cell repertoires in COVID-19. Repertoires were generated with immunoSEQ multiplex PCR, while TCRdb's copy carries only in-frame clones and drops some. The sample has 300,000 to 350,000 clones, 90% seen once. This clone was observed once. This CDR3 is built from 15 residues. V dropped 4 bases and J dropped 3; count of bases not matched to a gene: 4. Germline CDR1 reads MNHNY; CDR2 reads SVGAGI (reference sequence). Sample: PBMCs or T cells enriched from blood (not recorded which). The chain has TRBV6-6 and TRBJ2-3, with 10 bases lining up with TRBD1. The receptor comes from a woman in her 30s who had been exposed to COVID-19. In DNA, the CDR3 is TGTGCCAGCAGTTCAGGACAGGGGGATACAGATACGCAGTATTTT. It yields the protein CASSSGQGDTDTQYF.